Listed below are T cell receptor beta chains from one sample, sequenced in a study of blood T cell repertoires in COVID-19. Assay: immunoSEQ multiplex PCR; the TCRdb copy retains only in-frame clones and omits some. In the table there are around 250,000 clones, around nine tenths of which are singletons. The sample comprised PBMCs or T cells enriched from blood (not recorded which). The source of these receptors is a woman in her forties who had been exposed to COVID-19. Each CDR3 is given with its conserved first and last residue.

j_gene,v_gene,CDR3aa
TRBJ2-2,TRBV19,CASTSRGYFGGELFF
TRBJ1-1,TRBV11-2,CASSSFDRQPEAFF
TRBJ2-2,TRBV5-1,CASSPGLLNTGELFF
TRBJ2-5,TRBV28,CASSLYSGGETQYF
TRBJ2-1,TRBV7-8,CASSFTREGEQFF
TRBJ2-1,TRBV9,CASSATLAGGNNEQFF
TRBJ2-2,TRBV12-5,CASGLVRGTGELFF
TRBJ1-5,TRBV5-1,CASSLDGDSRQPQHF
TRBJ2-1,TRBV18,CASSPAGGPNEQFF
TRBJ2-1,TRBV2,CASSETLMISYNEQFF
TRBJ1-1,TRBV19,CATSDRGAMNTEAFF
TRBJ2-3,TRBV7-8,CASSLGGGPRTDTQYF
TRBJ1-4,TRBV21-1,CASSSEPGQGCEKLFF
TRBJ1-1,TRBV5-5,CASSLGPGLRNTEAFF
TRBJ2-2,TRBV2,CASSRETGTGELFF
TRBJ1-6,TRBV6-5,CASRTGQGSVSPLHF
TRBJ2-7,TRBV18,CASSATYVTNYEQYF
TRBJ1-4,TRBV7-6,CASRKGTGANEKLFF
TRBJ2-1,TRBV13,CASSLLGRSYNEQFF
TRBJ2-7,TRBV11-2,CASSLELAAVSEQYF
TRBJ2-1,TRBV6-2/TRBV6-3,CASSYPTGRIAGGNEQFF
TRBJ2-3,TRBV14,CASSRTSGGPIGTDTQYF
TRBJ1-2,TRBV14,CASSQVGGQGAYGYTF
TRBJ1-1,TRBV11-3,CASSRHQGRGEAFF
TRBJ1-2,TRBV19,CASIPVGGEGYGYTF
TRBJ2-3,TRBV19,CASSTLVVGTDTQYF
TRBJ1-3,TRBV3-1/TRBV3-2,CASSQASGTGNTIYF
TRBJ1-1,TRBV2,CASMREMNTEAFF
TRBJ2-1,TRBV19,CASSMKVPTGNEQFF
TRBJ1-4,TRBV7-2,CASSLTGGEKLFF
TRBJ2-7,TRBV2,CASRALGGEQYF
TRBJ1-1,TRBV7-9,CASGRGLMNTEAFF
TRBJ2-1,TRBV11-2,CASSLDVAEGFSSYNEQFF
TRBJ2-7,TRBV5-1,CASSLVAGLLYEQYF
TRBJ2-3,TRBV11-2,CASSSQGFARGDTQYF
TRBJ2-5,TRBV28,CASSRGDQETQYF
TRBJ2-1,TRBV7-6,CASSPGGVLLYNEQFF
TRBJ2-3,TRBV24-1,CATSERLAGRTDTQYF
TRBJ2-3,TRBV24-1,CATSDHPRGTQYF
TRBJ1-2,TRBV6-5,CASSYESGQPYGYTF
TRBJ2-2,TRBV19,CASSIWTGNTGELFF
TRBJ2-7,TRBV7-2,CASSLGGGPGYEQYF
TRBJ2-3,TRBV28,CASHTGERSQYF
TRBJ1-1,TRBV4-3,CASSRTRDRRNTEAFF
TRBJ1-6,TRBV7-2,CASSTRQSGNSPLHF
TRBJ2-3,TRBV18,CASSVGATDTQYF